This T cell receptor (beta chain) was captured by sequencing in a study of blood T cell repertoires in COVID-19. Turning to the study itself: Acute and convalescent COVID-19 specimens originated in the United States, Italy and Spain. PBMCs, B-cell-depleted T cells, or T cells provided the cDNA or gDNA that made up the material.

Per the germline V gene, CDR1 is MGHRA and CDR2 is YSYEKL. The CDR3 runs to 16 residues. V was pared by 4 bases and J by 2 bases, with 3 bases of the junction left unmatched. Original methodology: For nucleated cells, counts were estimated from reference gene primer amplification. Some clones are missing from TCRdb's copy, which holds only in-frame ones; the method was immunoSEQ multiplex PCR. V and J calls and clone size are as listed in that table; D and trimming were resolved from the DNA. The sample carries roughly 30,000 clones, around 83% recorded once. The source is a human donor in a cohort sampled during active COVID-19. Sequencing was done on a sample of peripheral blood. The chain employs TRBV4-1 and TRBJ2-5; 14 nucleotides align to TRBD2. The CDR3 sequence: CASSRRLAGGQETQYF. CDR3 nucleotide sequence: TGCGCCAGCAGCCGGAGACTAGCGGGGGGGCAAGAGACCCAGTACTTC.